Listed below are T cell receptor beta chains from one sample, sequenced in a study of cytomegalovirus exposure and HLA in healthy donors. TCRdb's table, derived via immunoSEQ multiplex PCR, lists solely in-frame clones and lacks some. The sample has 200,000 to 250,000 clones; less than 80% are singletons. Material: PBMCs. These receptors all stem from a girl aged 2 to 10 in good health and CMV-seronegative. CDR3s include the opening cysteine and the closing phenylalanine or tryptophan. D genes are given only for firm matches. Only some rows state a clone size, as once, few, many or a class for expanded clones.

TGTGCCAGCAGTGATTTGGCCTACGACAGGCCCTACTATGGCTACACCTTC	CASSDLAYDRPYYGYTF	.	TRBV25-1	TRBJ1-2	.
TGTGCCAGTAGTATAGCCGGGACAGGGACAGGAGCTAACTATGGCTACACCTTC	CASSIAGTGTGANYGYTF	.	TRBV19	TRBJ1-2	TRBD1
TGTGCTAGTGGTTTGGTACGACCCAGCGGGGGGGACAATGAGCAGTTCTTC	CASGLVRPSGGDNEQFF	.	TRBV12-5	TRBJ2-1	TRBD2
TGTGCCAGCAGCGGGACAGGCAGCTCCTACAATGAGCAGTTCTTC	CASSGTGSSYNEQFF	.	TRBV6-5	TRBJ2-1	TRBD1
TGCAGTGCTGGACAGGGGACGTCCCAGCATTTT	CSAGQGTSQHF	.	TRBV20-1	TRBJ1-5	TRBD1
TGTGCCAGCAGCTTAGTAGCGGGAGACTACGAGCAGTACTTC	CASSLVAGDYEQYF	.	TRBV11-2	TRBJ2-7	TRBD2
TGCGCCAGCAGCTTGGAGGATGGGGGGGCACAGGGGGAAGGGGAGACCCAGTACTTC	CASSLEDGGAQGEGETQYF	.	TRBV5-1	TRBJ2-5	.
TGCGCCAGCAGCTTGGGGACAGGGCGGAACACTGAAGCTTTCTTT	CASSLGTGRNTEAFF	few	TRBV5-1	TRBJ1-1	TRBD1
TGCGCCAGCAGCTTGGAGGCTAGCGGGAGGACGTACTTC	CASSLEASGRTYF	.	TRBV5-1	TRBJ2-7	TRBD2
TGTGCCAGCTCCCGGTCCACCACAGATACGCAGTATTTT	CASSRSTTDTQYF	.	TRBV2	TRBJ2-3	.
TGTGCCAGCAGCTCTAGCGGGTTCACAGATACGCAGTATTTT	CASSSSGFTDTQYF	.	TRBV7-9	TRBJ2-3	TRBD2
TGTGCCAGCAGCTCCCGGCCTAGTCCGCCCAACACTGAAGCTTTCTTT	CASSSRPSPPNTEAFF	.	TRBV5-6	TRBJ1-1	.
TGCAGTGTGGGGGGACAGGGCACTGAAGCTTTCTTT	CSVGGQGTEAFF	.	TRBV29-1	TRBJ1-1	TRBD1
TGTGCCAGCAGCCCCGACAGGAACTATGGCTACACCTTC	CASSPDRNYGYTF	.	TRBV6-1	TRBJ1-2	.
TGCGCCAGCAGCCAACCAACAGGGTTTCACACCATATATTTT	CASSQPTGFHTIYF	.	TRBV4-1	TRBJ1-3	.
TGTGCCATCAGAGGCGGGCCTAGCTCCTACAATGAGCAGTTCTTC	CAIRGGPSSYNEQFF	.	TRBV10-3	TRBJ2-1	.
TGTGCCAGCAGTTTAGGAGGGAATGAAAAACTGTTTTTT	CASSLGGNEKLFF	.	TRBV2	TRBJ1-4	.
TGTGCCAGCAACCCGCGGGGGGTCTCCTACAATGAGCAGTTCTTC	CASNPRGVSYNEQFF	once	TRBV2	TRBJ2-1	TRBD2
TGCGCCAGCAGCTTGGTGGCGCCAGGGATGAACACTGAAGCTTTCTTT	CASSLVAPGMNTEAFF	.	TRBV5-1	TRBJ1-1	.
TGTGCCAGCAGCTTAGAATTCGGGGAGCCCCAGCATTTT	CASSLEFGEPQHF	.	TRBV11-2	TRBJ1-5	.
TGTGCCAGCAGGGGGAGGTTAGACGTCGACCCTGGCTACACCTTC	CASRGRLDVDPGYTF	.	TRBV2	TRBJ1-2	.
TGTGCCACAGACCAGGGGATCGAGGCCAACGTCCTGACTTTC	CATDQGIEANVLTF	once	TRBV6-1	TRBJ2-6	.
TGTGCCATCAGTGAGTCGGAGGGATGGGGCACTGAAGCTTTCTTT	CAISESEGWGTEAFF	.	TRBV10-3	TRBJ1-1	.
TGTGCCAGCAGCAACAGGGGGAACACTGAAGCTTTCTTT	CASSNRGNTEAFF	few	TRBV7-6	TRBJ1-1	TRBD1
TGTGCCAGCAGTGAGGCTAGTGGACTGGATTCACCCCTCCACTTT	CASSEASGLDSPLHF	.	TRBV2	TRBJ1-6	.
TGCGCCAGCAGCTTGATACGGGGTCGGGCCTGGAATGAGCAGTTCTTC	CASSLIRGRAWNEQFF	.	TRBV5-1	TRBJ2-1	.
TGCGCCAGCAGTGGAGTTCAGGACAGGGTCTATGGCTACACCTTC	CASSGVQDRVYGYTF	.	TRBV10-2	TRBJ1-2	TRBD1
TGTGCCTGGACCCCGCGGCTGTTTATCGCCCCCAACTATGGCTACACCTTC	CAWTPRLFIAPNYGYTF	.	TRBV30	TRBJ1-2	.
TGTGCCAGCAGCTTAGCGGGCGAGTCCTACGAGCAGTACTTC	CASSLAGESYEQYF	.	TRBV7-2	TRBJ2-7	.